This T cell receptor beta chain was recovered during a study of identical twins. CDR3 length: 13 amino acids. The V gene's germline CDR1 is SQVTM and CDR2 ANQGSEA. The V and J ends lost 6 bases and 7 bases respectively, with 16 bases between them. Everyone who gave samples was a healthy Caucasian. The cDNA had a unique molecular identifier and a template-switch universal primer site. TCRdb called the 5' RACE reads again in MiXCR, with one record for every CDR3 protein. The repertoire includes some 460,000 distinct CDR3 sequences, 14% of them detected once, and about 0.54% sits in the top ten. On this clonotype: Its antigen is currently unknown.

Study observations and caveats: Out-of-frame TCR alpha sharing in monozygotic twins exceeded recombination model predictions.

This sample was shared with a second study, whose subject was yellow fever vaccine responses in identical twins.

This TCR was recovered from a woman in her late teens or twenties in good health. Specimen: CD4+ T cells sorted from blood. The chain joins TRBV29-1 to TRBJ2-4; D is ambiguous. The CDR3 DNA is TGCAGCGTCGCTCCCCCGATGGCGAACATTCAGTACTTC. It specifies CSVAPPMANIQYF.